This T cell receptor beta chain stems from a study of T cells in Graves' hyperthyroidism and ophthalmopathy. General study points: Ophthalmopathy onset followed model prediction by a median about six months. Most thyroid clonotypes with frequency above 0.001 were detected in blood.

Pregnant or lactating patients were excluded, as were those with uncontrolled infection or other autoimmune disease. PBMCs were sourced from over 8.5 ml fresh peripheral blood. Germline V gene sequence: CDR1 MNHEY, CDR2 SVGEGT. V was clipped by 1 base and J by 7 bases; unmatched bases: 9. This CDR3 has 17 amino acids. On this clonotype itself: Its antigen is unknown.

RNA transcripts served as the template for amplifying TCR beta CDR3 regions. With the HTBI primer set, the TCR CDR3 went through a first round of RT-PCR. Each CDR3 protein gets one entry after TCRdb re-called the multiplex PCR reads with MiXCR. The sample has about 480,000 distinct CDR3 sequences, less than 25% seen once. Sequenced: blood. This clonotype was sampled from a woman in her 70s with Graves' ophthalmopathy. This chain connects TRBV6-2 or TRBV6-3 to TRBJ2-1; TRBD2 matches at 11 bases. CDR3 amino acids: CASSYLSSGRRSNEQFF. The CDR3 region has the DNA TGTGCCAGCAGTTACTTATCTAGCGGGAGGAGGAGTAATGAGCAGTTCTTC.